This TCR beta chain was observed in a study of blood T cell repertoires in COVID-19 (dated by TCRdb to 2019 to 2021). Turning to the overall study: The collaborator samples originated in the United States, Italy and Spain and spanned the acute and convalescent phases of COVID-19. The samples were drawn from the first 160 participants of the ongoing ImmuneRACE study and from over a thousand subjects provided by 6 global collaborators. Deeply sampled blood TCRbeta repertoires from subjects exposed to, actively infected with, or recovered from COVID-19 were included in the dataset. The repertoires were made available in a free public database intended to serve as a resource for research on the immune response to SARS-CoV-2. The material from the prospective study consisted of cDNA or gDNA derived from T cells, B-cell-depleted T cells, or PBMCs. A de-identified subject ID, COVID-19 status, age in years and sex were almost always included in the sample metadata. HLA class I and class II types, where available, came from metadata supplied by the sample provider rather than from assay-based typing. The paper as a whole reports these results and caveats: Clinical and demographic metadata were provided uncurated, with the amount varying by source and participant.

On this clone itself: Its antigen is currently not known. The input lacks base qualities; no much larger clone sits a single base away.

The immunoSEQ Assay, a bias-controlled multiplex PCR, was used to amplify TCRbeta CDR3 regions from genomic DNA. In the source study's methods: The number of nucleated cells in each sample was estimated by amplification of reference gene primers within the assay. To quantify the absolute abundance of each unique TCRbeta CDR3 rearrangement, sequence reads were collapsed and filtered. For each sample, productive Simpson clonality was calculated as the square root of Simpson's diversity index across productive rearrangements. TCRdb limited this immuneACCESS table to in-frame rearrangements with V and J called. A share of clones is missing; checked studies link under half to unresolved V genes, and the rest is unexplained. For V, J and clone size, that table is used; D and trimming come from the DNA. A total of about 160,000 clones appear in this sample, about 86% of them only once. The top ten constitute roughly 7% of the sample.

Collaborating institutions collected whole blood in K2EDTA tubes following their own protocols. For TCRbeta analysis, collaborator samples were shipped as frozen whole blood, as isolated PBMCs, or as DNA extracted from either sample type. The source is a man aged 50 to 59 with active or convalescent COVID-19. The sequencing input was peripheral blood.

This receptor carries the CDR3 CASRGQGYNEQFF. Read as DNA, the sequence is TGTGCCAGCAGGGGACAGGGCTACAATGAGCAGTTCTTC. This chain is built from TRBV12-3 or TRBV12-4 and TRBJ2-1; TRBD1 aligns with 9 central bases. Trimmed from V: 6 bases; trimmed from J: 3 bases; junction bases lacking a gene match: 0. From cysteine to phenylalanine, the CDR3 is 13 amino acids long. The retained sequence is limited to the CDR3, 39 bases, with the frame set at the first base.